This T cell receptor beta chain was recovered during a study of glioma-infiltrating T cells. Study information: WHO grade II oligodendrogliomas or astrocytomas, plus non-recurrent WHO grade IV glioblastomas, were sampled.

This CDR3 spans 12 amino acids. With 4 bases removed from V and 7 bases from J, the gap between germline ends came to 10 bases. Germline V gene lookup returns CDR1 KGHSH and CDR2 LQKENI. TCR alpha and beta CDR3 regions were amplified from RNA using iRepertoire nested multiplex PCR. A single record per CDR3 protein comes from TCRdb applying MiXCR to the multiplex PCR reads. This table has 300,000 to 400,000 distinct CDR3 sequences, around 45% appearing once. This clonotype was seen only a few times. The chain recombines TRBV18 with TRBJ1-1; D possibly corresponds to TRBD1 (5 bases). The sequence derives from a human donor with low-grade glioma or glioblastoma, undergoing nonglioma brain surgery, or in good health (not recorded which). Sequenced material: glioma tissue, nonneoplastic brain tissue, or PBMCs (not recorded which). Here the CDR3 reads CASSLDRDEAFF. CDR3 nucleotides: TGTGCCAGCTCACTAGACAGAGATGAAGCTTTCTTT.